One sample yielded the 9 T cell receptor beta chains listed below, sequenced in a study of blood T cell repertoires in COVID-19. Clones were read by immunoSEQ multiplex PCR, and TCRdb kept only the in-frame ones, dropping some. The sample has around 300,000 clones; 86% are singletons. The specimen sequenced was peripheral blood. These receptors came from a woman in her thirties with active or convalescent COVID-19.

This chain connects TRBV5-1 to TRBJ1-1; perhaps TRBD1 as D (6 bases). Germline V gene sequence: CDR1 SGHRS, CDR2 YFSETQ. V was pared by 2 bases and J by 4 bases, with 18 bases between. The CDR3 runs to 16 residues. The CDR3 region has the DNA TGCGCCAGCAGCTTACAGGGTTGGGTCGATCGCACTGAAGCTTTCTTT. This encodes CASSLQGWVDRTEAFF.

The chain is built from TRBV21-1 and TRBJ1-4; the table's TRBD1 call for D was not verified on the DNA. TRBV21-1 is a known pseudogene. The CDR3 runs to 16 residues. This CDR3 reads CASSTQGFSTNEKLFF. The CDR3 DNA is TGTGCCAGCAGCACCCAGGGTTTTTCGACTAATGAAAAACTGTTTTTT.

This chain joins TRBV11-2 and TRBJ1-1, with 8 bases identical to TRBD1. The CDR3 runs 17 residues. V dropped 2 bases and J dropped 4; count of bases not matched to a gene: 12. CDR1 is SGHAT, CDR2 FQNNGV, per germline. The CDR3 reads CASSLFGRGHDITEAFF. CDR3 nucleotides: TGTGCCAGCAGCTTATTTGGCAGGGGGCATGATATCACTGAAGCTTTCTTT.

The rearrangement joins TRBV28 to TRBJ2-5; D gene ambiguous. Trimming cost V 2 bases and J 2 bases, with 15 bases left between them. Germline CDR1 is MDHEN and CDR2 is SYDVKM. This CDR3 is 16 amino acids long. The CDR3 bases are TGTGCCAGCAGTTTAGAAAGACTGTCGAGTCAAGAGACCCAGTACTTC. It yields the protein CASSLERLSSQETQYF.

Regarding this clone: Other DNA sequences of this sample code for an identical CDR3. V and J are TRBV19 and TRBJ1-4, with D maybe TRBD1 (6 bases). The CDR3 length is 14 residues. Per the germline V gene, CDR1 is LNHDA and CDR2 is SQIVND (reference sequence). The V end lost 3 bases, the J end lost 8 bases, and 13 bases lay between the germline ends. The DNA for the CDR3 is TGTGCCAGTAGTATCCAGGGGCGCCGGGAAAAACTGTTTTTT. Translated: CASSIQGRREKLFF. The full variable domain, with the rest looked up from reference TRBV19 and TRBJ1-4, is DGGITQSPKYLFRKEGQNVTLSCEQNLNHDAMYWYRQDPGQGLRLIYYSQIVNDFQKGDIAEGYSVSREKKESFPLTVTSAQKNPTAFYLCASSIQGRREKLFFGSGTQLSVL.

The CDR3 spells CASSLWGTADEKLFF. The CDR3 DNA follows: TGTGCCAGCAGCCTTTGGGGGACAGCAGATGAAAAACTGTTTTTT. This sequence joins TRBV5-8 and TRBJ1-4; 7 bases line up with TRBD1. The CDR3 extends over 15 amino acids. Germline CDR1 is SGHTS and CDR2 is YDEGEE. J lost 6 bases, V lost 4 bases, and 9 bases had no gene match. Full variable domain (rest looked up from reference TRBV5-8 and TRBJ1-4): EAGVTQSPTHLIKTRGQQATLRCSPISGHTSVYWYQQALGLGLQFLLWYDEGEERNRGNFPPRFSGRQFPNYSSELNVNALELEDSALYLCASSLWGTADEKLFFGSGTQLSVL.

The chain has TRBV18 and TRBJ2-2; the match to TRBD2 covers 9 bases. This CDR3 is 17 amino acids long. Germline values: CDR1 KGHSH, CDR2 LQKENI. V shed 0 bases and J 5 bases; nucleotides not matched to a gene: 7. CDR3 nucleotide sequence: TGTGCCAGCTCACCACCGAGCAAGCGGGGGGCTACCGGGGAGCTGTTTTTT. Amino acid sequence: CASSPPSKRGATGELFF.

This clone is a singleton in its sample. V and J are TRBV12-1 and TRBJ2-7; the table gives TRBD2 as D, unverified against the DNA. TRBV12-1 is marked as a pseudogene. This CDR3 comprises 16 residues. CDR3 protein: CASLVGWEGSTYEQYF. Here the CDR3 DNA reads TGTGCCAGCTTAGTTGGTTGGGAGGGATCAACCTACGAGCAGTACTTC.

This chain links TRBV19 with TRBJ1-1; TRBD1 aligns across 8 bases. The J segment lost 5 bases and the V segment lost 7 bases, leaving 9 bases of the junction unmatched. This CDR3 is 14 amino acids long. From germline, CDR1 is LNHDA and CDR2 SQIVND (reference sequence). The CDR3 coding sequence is TGTGCCAGTACTTGGACAGGGAGGGGAACTGAAGCTTTCTTT. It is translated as CASTWTGRGTEAFF.